The 2 T cell receptor beta chains below were found in one sample sequenced in a study of blood T cell repertoires in COVID-19 (dated by TCRdb to about 2020). Libraries were made using the immunoSEQ multiplex PCR assay. TCRdb holds this immuneACCESS table with in-frame rearrangements only. Some clones are missing; in checked studies, unresolved V genes explain under half, and the rest has no known cause. The sample yields about 46,000 clones; around 87% were counted once. The ten biggest clones cover roughly 15% of the sample. Sequencing used peripheral blood. These receptors all come from a human donor in a cohort sampled during active COVID-19.

The chain employs TRBV9 and TRBJ2-3; 10 bases are a match to TRBD2. This CDR3 contains 16 residues. Germline CDR1 is SGDLS and CDR2 is YYNGEE. V trimming: 5 bases; J trimming: 4 bases; junction bases outside the gene matches: 10. The chain's CDR3 is CASRTLAGVSADTQYF. The CDR3 DNA reads TGTGCCAGCAGAACCCTAGCGGGGGTGAGCGCAGATACGCAGTATTTT.

The chain is built from TRBV5-1 and TRBJ2-7; 7 nucleotides match TRBD1. This CDR3 has 14 amino acids. J lost 3 bases, V lost 1 base, and 4 bases had no gene match. CDR1 is SGHRS, CDR2 YFSETQ, per germline. DNA for the CDR3: TGCGCCAGCAGCTTGACAGGGGTTGGCTACGAGCAGTACTTC. This encodes CASSLTGVGYEQYF.